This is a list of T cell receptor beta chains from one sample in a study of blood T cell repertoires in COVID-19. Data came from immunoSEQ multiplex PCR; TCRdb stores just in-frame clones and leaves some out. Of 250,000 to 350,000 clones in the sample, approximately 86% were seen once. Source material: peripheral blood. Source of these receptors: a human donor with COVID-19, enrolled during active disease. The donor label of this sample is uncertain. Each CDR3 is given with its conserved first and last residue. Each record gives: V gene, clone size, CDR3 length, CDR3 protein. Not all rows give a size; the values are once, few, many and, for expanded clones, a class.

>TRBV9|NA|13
CASSAPSPGELFF
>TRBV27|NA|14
CASSLWPRNYEQYF
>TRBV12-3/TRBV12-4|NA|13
CASSSDRGYGYTF
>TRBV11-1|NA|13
CASTSTGAETQYF
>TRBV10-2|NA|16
CASSPRGLVHTYGYTF
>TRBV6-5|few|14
CASSPGQGTSPLHF
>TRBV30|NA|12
CAWSIIGGELFF
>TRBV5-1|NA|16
CASSLAGGGGNSPLHF
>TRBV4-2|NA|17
CASSQDMTGGGGNTIYF
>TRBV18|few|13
CASSPQATYEQYF
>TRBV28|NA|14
CASTLGANTGELFF
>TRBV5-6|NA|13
CASSFSRQETQYF
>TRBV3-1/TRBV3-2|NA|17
CASSFRTTSGLSGELFF
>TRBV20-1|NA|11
CSALDSYGYTF